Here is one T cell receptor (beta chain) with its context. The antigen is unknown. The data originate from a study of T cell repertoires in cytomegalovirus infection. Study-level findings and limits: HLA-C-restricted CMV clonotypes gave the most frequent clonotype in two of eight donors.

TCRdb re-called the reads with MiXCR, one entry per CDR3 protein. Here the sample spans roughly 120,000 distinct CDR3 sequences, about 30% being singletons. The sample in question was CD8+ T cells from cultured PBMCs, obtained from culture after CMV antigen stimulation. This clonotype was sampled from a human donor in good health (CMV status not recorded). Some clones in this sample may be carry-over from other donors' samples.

CDR3 protein: CASNRGGTEAFF. For the CDR3, the DNA is TGTGCCAGCAACAGGGGTGGCACTGAAGCTTTCTTT. V is TRBV28 and J is TRBJ1-1; 7 bases agree with TRBD1. Germline V CDR1 and CDR2: MDHEN, SYDVKM. The CDR3 covers 12 residues. The ends lost 7 bases at V and 4 bases at J; junction bases unmatched: 3.